The 13 T cell receptor beta chains below all came from one sample that was sequenced in a study of response to subunit inactivated influenza vaccine. In TCRdb, the RT-PCR reads were re-called with MiXCR into one record per CDR3 protein. The data show approximately 500,000 distinct CDR3 sequences, with about 14% seen just once and roughly 11% held by the top ten. The specimen comprised PBMCs from blood, sampled 12 days after vaccination. Receptors were obtained from a man between 45 and 60 years old who received an inactivated influenza vaccine.

The CDR3 sequence is CASSYVGPCAGQETQYF. The CDR3 nucleotides are TGTGCCAGCAGTTATGTTGGACCTTGTGCAGGACAAGAGACCCAGTACTTC. The chain recombines TRBV6-9 with TRBJ2-5; D remains unclear. Germline V gene sequence: CDR1 MNHGY, CDR2 SVAAGI. V shed 2 bases and J shed 2 bases, with 18 bases lying between them. The CDR3 loop spans 17 amino acids.

This clonotype was counted between two and nine times. This chain links TRBV3-1 with TRBJ2-2; D is unresolved. The V end was cut by 2 bases, the J end by 6 bases, with 22 bases between. CDR3 length: 18 amino acids. Germline V lookup: CDR1 LGHDT, CDR2 YNNKEL (reference sequence). The CDR3 region is CASSQSRSAALIAGELFF. The CDR3, as DNA: TGTGCCAGCAGCCAAAGTCGGAGCGCCGCCTTAATAGCCGGGGAGCTGTTTTTT.

This clonotype showed up just a few times. The chain uses TRBV4-2 and TRBJ1-1; D call uncertain. V lost 0 bases and J 4 bases, leaving 12 bases between the germline ends. The germline V gene encodes CDR1 LGHNA and CDR2 YNFKEQ. The CDR3 runs 15 residues. Here the CDR3 reads CASSQDLEGATEAFF. CDR3 DNA: TGTGCCAGCAGCCAAGATTTGGAGGGAGCCACTGAAGCTTTCTTT.

The chain recombines TRBV20-1 with TRBJ1-1, with D tentatively TRBD1 (6 bases). There are 14 residues in the CDR3. Germline V gives CDR1 DFQATT, CDR2 SNEGSKA (reference sequence). V was trimmed by 2 bases and J by 5 bases, leaving 15 bases between them. The CDR3 nucleotides read TGCAGTGCTAGAATCCCACAGGGATGGACTGAAGCTTTCTTT. Its translation: CSARIPQGWTEAFF.

The V and J genes are TRBV7-9 and TRBJ2-5; no reliable D call. The CDR3 covers 13 residues. V lost 5 bases, J lost 4 bases, and 11 bases lay in between. The germline CDR1 and CDR2 sequences are SEHNR and FQNEAQ (reference sequence). Here the CDR3 reads CASSRGIIETQYF. The CDR3 nucleotides are TGTGCCAGCAGCCGTGGGATCATAGAGACCCAGTACTTC.

As DNA, the CDR3 is TGTGCCAGCAGCCCAGGGGATCAAGAGACCCAGTACTTC. Translating it yields CASSPGDQETQYF. The chain carries TRBV7-8 and TRBJ2-5, with a weak D call TRBD1 (6 bases). There are 13 residues in the CDR3. CDR1 and CDR2 (germline): SGHVS, FQNEAQ. Trimming shortened V by 5 bases and J by 2 bases, and 9 bases separated the two germline ends.

In this sample, this clonotype turned up many times. The genes are TRBV24-1 and TRBJ1-5; D ambiguous. V lost 4 bases and J lost 2, with 11 bases in between. Per germline, CDR1 KGHDR and CDR2 SFDVKD. The CDR3 has 15 residues. CDR3 residues: CATSDGRYGNQPQHF. In nucleotides, the CDR3 is TGTGCCACCAGTGACGGACGATACGGCAATCAGCCCCAGCATTTT.

CDR3 residues: CASSLESIQSNQPQHF. Written as DNA, the CDR3 is TGTGCCAGCAGCTTAGAGTCAATCCAGAGCAATCAGCCCCAGCATTTT. V gene TRBV7-8 combines with J gene TRBJ1-5; no firm D call. V was shortened by 1 base and J by 1 base, with 11 bases between the two germline ends. The CDR3 totals 16 residues. From germline, CDR1 is SGHVS and CDR2 FQNEAQ. Drawing the rest from reference TRBV7-8 and TRBJ1-5, the complete variable domain is GAGVSQSPRYKVAKRGQDVALRCDPISGHVSLFWYQQALGQGPEFLTYFQNEAQLDKSGLPSDRFFAERPEGSVSTLKIQRTQQEDSAVYLCASSLESIQSNQPQHFGDGTRLSIL.

The sample holds a few counts of this clonotype. The CDR3: CASSLARTSGTDTQYF. In DNA form, the CDR3 reads TGTGCCAGCAGCTTGGCTCGGACTAGCGGCACAGATACGCAGTATTTT. The genes are TRBV5-4 and TRBJ2-3, with 9 positions matching TRBD2. CDR3 length equals 16 residues. Germline-derived CDR1 and CDR2 are SGHNT and YYREEE (reference sequence). Germline trimming cut 0 bases from V and 1 base from J; bases unmatched to any gene: 3.

As for this clonotype: One end of the junction is discordant with germline, which a read error may explain. The genes are TRBV5-1 and TRBJ2-7, with D possibly matching TRBD2 (6 bases). This CDR3 spans 14 amino acids. CDR1 is SGHRS and CDR2 is YFSETQ in the germline V gene. CDR3 loop: CSSSLGGRGYEQYF. Here the CDR3 DNA reads TGCTCCAGCAGCTTGGGGGGACGGGGCTACGAGCAGTACTTC.

The rearrangement joins TRBV29-1 to TRBJ2-5; TRBD1 agrees at 10 bases. V was pared by 7 bases and J by 5 bases, with 10 bases of the junction left unmatched. CDR3 length: 14 residues. Germline CDR1 SQVTM, CDR2 ANQGSEA. The CDR3 sequence is CSARDRGFEETQYF. The CDR3 DNA follows: TGCAGCGCAAGGGACAGGGGTTTTGAGGAGACCCAGTACTTC.

In this sample, this clonotype turned up many times. V and J are TRBV5-1 and TRBJ2-1; TRBD2 might be the D (6 bases). V lost 0 bases and J 7 bases, leaving 11 bases between the germline ends. The germline CDR1 and CDR2 sequences are SGHRS and YFSETQ. There are 14 residues in the CDR3. CDR3 bases: TGCGCCAGCAGCTTGGTCCCTGGGGGGAATGAGCAGTTCTTC. Translated: CASSLVPGGNEQFF.

The rearrangement joins TRBV29-1 to TRBJ2-1; 13 bases map to TRBD2. With 7 bases clipped from V and 3 bases from J, the junction kept 6 bases outside the gene matches. Per germline, CDR1 SQVTM and CDR2 ANQGSEA. This CDR3 has 15 residues. The CDR3 DNA is TGCAGCGCCGCTGGGACTAGCGGGAACTACAATGAGCAGTTCTTC. Protein product: CSAAGTSGNYNEQFF.